The clone carrying this TCR beta chain was recorded once. Enrollment of patients from Seattle took place during active infection, with longitudinal follow-up. TCRdb's table, derived via immunoSEQ multiplex PCR, lists solely in-frame clones and lacks some. The table has approximately 320,000 clones, 85% to 90% seen once. The data stem from a study of blood T cell repertoires in COVID-19. This CDR3 comprises 15 residues. V gave up 3 bases and J gave up 4 bases; unmatched junction bases: 7. Germline lookup yields CDR1 SGDLS and CDR2 YYNGEE. V gene TRBV9 combines with J gene TRBJ1-2, with 9 bases that match TRBD1. The sample taken for sequencing was peripheral blood. This receptor was obtained from a woman younger than 45 with COVID-19, enrolled during active disease. CDR3 amino acids: CASSEHPGQGYGYTF. The CDR3 coding sequence is TGTGCCAGCAGCGAGCACCCGGGACAGGGCTATGGCTACACCTTC.